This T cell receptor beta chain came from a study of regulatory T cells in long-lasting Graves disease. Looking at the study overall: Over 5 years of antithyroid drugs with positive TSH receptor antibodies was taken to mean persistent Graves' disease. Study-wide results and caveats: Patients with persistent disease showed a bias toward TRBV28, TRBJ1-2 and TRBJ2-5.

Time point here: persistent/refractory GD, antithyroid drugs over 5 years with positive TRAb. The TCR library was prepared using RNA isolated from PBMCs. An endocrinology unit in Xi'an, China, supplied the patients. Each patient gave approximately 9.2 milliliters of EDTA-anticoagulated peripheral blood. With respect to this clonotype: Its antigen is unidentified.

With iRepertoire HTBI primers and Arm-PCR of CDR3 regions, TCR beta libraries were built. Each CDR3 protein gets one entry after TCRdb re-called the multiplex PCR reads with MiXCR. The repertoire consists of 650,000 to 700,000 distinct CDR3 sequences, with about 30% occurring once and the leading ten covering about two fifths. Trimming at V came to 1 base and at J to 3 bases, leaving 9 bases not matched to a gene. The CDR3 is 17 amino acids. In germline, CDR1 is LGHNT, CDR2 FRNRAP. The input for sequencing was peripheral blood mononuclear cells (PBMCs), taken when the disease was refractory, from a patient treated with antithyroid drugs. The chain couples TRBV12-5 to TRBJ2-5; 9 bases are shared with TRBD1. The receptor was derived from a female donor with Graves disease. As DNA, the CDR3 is TGTGCTAGTGGTTTGGCCGCCCCACAGGGGGCGAAAGAGACCCAGTACTTC. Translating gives CASGLAAPQGAKETQYF.